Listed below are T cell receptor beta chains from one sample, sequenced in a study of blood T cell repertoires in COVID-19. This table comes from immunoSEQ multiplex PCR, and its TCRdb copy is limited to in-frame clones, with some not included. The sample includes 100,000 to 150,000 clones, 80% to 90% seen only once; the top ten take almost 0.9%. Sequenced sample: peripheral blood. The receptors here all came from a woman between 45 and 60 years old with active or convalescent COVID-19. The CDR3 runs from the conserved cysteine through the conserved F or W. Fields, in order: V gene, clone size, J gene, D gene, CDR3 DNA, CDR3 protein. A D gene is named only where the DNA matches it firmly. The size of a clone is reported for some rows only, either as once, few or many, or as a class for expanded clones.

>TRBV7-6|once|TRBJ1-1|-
TGTGCCAGCAGCTTAGCCCCCCCCGGGGGGGGGACTGAAGCTTTCTTT
CASSLAPPGGGTEAFF
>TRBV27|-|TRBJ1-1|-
TGTGCCAGCAGCCTTAACAGGGCCACTGAAGCTTTCTTT
CASSLNRATEAFF
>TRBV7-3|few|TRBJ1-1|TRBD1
TGTGCCAGCAGCCCGGGGACAGGGGGTGAAGCTTTCTTT
CASSPGTGGEAFF
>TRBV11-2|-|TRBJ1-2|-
TGTGCCAGCAGCTCAAGCGGGGGCCACTATGGCTACACCTTC
CASSSSGGHYGYTF
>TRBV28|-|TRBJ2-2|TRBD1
TGTGCCAGCAGGGGGGACAGGGGGACCGGGGAGCTGTTTTTT
CASRGDRGTGELFF
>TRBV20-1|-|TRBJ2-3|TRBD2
TGCAGTGCTAGTGGTCGGGGACTAGTTTTTTACATCGGGACAGATACGCAGTATTTT
CSASGRGLVFYIGTDTQYF
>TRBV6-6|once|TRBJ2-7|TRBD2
TGTGCCAGCAGTCGATGGACTAGCGGGTTCAGCTCCTACGAGCAGTACTTC
CASSRWTSGFSSYEQYF
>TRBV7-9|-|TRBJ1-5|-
TGTGCCAGCAGCCCCTTAGACAGAAACAATCAGCCCCAGCATTTT
CASSPLDRNNQPQHF
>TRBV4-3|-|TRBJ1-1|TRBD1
TGCGCCAGCAGCCAAGATTCTACAGGGGCCACTGAAGCTTTCTTT
CASSQDSTGATEAFF
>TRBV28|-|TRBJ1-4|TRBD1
TGTGCCAGCAGTTCAGGGGGCGATGAAAAACTGTTTTTT
CASSSGGDEKLFF